This TCR beta chain was profiled in a study of T cell responses to AZD1222 COVID-19 vaccine. Using immunoSEQ multiplex PCR, the repertoire was profiled, and TCRdb retains in-frame clones only, with some absent. The sample records approximately 110,000 clones, about nine tenths being singletons. The CDR3 is 13 amino acids. Trimming took off 6 bases at V and 2 bases at J, with 8 bases between the two ends. Germline assignment: CDR1 SEHNR and CDR2 FQNEAQ (reference sequence). The sequenced sample was peripheral blood, obtained on day 0 of AZD1222 vaccination. The genes are TRBV7-9 and TRBJ1-3; D not resolved. This clonotype was obtained from an adult in good health. The CDR3 reads CASRQRAGNTIYF. CDR3 DNA sequence: TGTGCCAGCAGGCAAAGGGCTGGAAACACCATATATTTT.